These T cell receptor beta chains were read from a single sample in a study of early T cells in non-severe SARS-CoV-2 infection. Each CDR3 protein gets one entry after TCRdb re-called the 5' RACE reads with MiXCR. The data contain over 100,000 distinct CDR3 sequences, roughly 13% of them seen just once; the ten biggest clones take up about 6%. The sequencing input was whole blood. All receptors derive from an adult who was a healthcare worker with PCR-confirmed SARS-CoV-2 infection or an uninfected control (not recorded which). Both conserved end residues are part of each CDR3. D genes are given only for firm matches. Clone size, where shown, is once, few, many, or a class for clones that have expanded.

V gene	clone size	J gene	D gene	CDR3 protein	CDR3 DNA
TRBV7-2	few	TRBJ2-4	TRBD1	CASSRGLPLAKNIQYF	TGTGCCAGCAGTAGGGGGCTACCTCTAGCCAAAAACATTCAGTACTTC
TRBV20-1	.	TRBJ1-1	.	CSTPAQGGTEAFF	TGCAGCACTCCGGCCCAAGGGGGGACTGAAGCTTTCTTT
TRBV7-2	many	TRBJ1-5	TRBD1	CASSLNRGSQPQHF	TGTGCCAGCAGCCTGAACAGGGGCAGTCAGCCCCAGCATTTT
TRBV20-1	many	TRBJ1-4	.	CSARVIGEKLFF	TGCAGTGCTAGAGTCATTGGTGAAAAACTGTTTTTT
TRBV7-8	many	TRBJ2-5	TRBD2	CASSLNLAGVLKTQYF	TGTGCCAGCAGCCTCAACCTAGCGGGAGTCCTGAAGACCCAGTACTTC
TRBV3-1	many	TRBJ2-5	.	CASTIAQLGQETQYF	TGTGCCAGCACCATCGCCCAGCTAGGCCAAGAGACCCAGTACTTC
TRBV12-3/TRBV12-4	many	TRBJ1-1	TRBD1	CASSFAGGNTEAFF	TGTGCCAGCAGTTTTGCAGGGGGTAACACTGAAGCTTTCTTT
TRBV28	.	TRBJ1-5	.	CASSLLRGYSNQPQHF	TGTGCCAGCAGTTTGCTGCGGGGTTATAGCAATCAGCCCCAGCATTTT
TRBV6-5	many	TRBJ1-5	.	CASSYSSNQPQHF	TGTGCCAGCAGTTACTCCAGCAATCAGCCCCAGCATTTT
TRBV28	.	TRBJ2-1	TRBD2	CASSLRRELYNEQFF	TGTGCCAGCAGTTTAAGGCGGGAGCTCTACAATGAGCAGTTCTTC
TRBV2	many	TRBJ2-7	.	CASNPKTGTYEQYF	TGTGCCAGCAACCCCAAGACAGGAACCTACGAGCAGTACTTC
TRBV20-1	.	TRBJ1-5	.	CSARVDGDQPQHF	TGCAGTGCTAGAGTGGACGGGGATCAGCCCCAGCATTTT
TRBV3-1	many	TRBJ2-5	.	CASSPDWGGDKETQYF	TGTGCCAGCAGCCCCGATTGGGGGGGGGACAAAGAGACCCAGTACTTC
TRBV20-1	.	TRBJ2-4	.	CSARPREEQNIQYF	TGCAGTGCTAGACCCCGCGAAGAACAAAACATTCAGTACTTC
TRBV28	few	TRBJ2-1	TRBD2	CASSSSGRILGQFF	TGTGCCAGCAGTTCCAGCGGGAGAATCCTAGGGCAGTTCTTC
TRBV5-6	many	TRBJ2-1	TRBD2	CASSLGAGGSYNEQFF	TGTGCCAGCAGCTTGGGGGCGGGAGGCTCCTACAATGAGCAGTTCTTC
TRBV5-6	many	TRBJ2-1	.	CASRLRPGNEQFF	TGTGCCAGCCGCCTCCGACCGGGAAATGAGCAGTTCTTC
TRBV20-1	many	TRBJ2-7	TRBD2	CSARGLLAGAEYEQYF	TGCAGTGCTAGAGGCCTACTAGCGGGAGCTGAGTACGAGCAGTACTTC
TRBV28	many	TRBJ2-3	.	CASSIPGPDTDTQYF	TGTGCCAGCAGCATCCCGGGGCCGGACACAGATACGCAGTATTTT
TRBV4-1	.	TRBJ2-1	TRBD2	CASSPSAGASNEQFF	TGCGCCAGCAGCCCGTCGGCGGGAGCTTCCAATGAGCAGTTCTTC
TRBV28	few	TRBJ2-3	.	CASSTSAASTDTQYF	TGTGCCAGCAGTACAAGCGCGGCCTCCACAGATACGCAGTATTTT
TRBV5-1	.	TRBJ2-7	.	CASSLLSGSYEQYF	TGCGCCAGCAGCTTGTTGTCAGGGTCCTACGAGCAGTACTTC
TRBV6-1	.	TRBJ1-5	.	CASSEEGGLTPQHF	TGTGCCAGCAGTGAAGAGGGGGGGCTAACGCCCCAGCATTTT
TRBV7-9	many	TRBJ1-4	.	CASSFRVRTNEKLFF	TGTGCCAGCAGCTTCCGAGTGAGAACTAATGAAAAACTGTTTTTT
TRBV6-6	few	TRBJ1-5	.	CASEGENQPQHF	TGTGCCAGCGAAGGAGAAAATCAGCCCCAGCATTTT
TRBV6-4	.	TRBJ2-1	.	CASSGGRDEQFF	TGTGCCAGCAGTGGTGGAAGGGATGAGCAGTTCTTC
TRBV28	.	TRBJ2-7	.	CASTPRPILIGEQYF	TGTGCCAGCACCCCCCGGCCTATTTTGATTGGGGAGCAGTACTTC
TRBV20-1	many	TRBJ1-6	.	CSARVITYNSPLHF	TGCAGTGCTAGAGTCATTACCTATAATTCACCCCTCCACTTT
TRBV12-3/TRBV12-4	few	TRBJ1-4	TRBD1	CASSPGQPNEKLFF	TGTGCCAGCAGTCCGGGACAGCCTAATGAAAAACTGTTTTTT
TRBV20-1	few	TRBJ2-7	TRBD1	CSARDSPYEQYF	TGCAGTGCCCGGGACAGCCCCTACGAGCAGTACTTC
TRBV5-1	few	TRBJ1-1	.	CASSLDRQSTEAFF	TGCGCCAGCAGCTTGGACAGGCAATCGACTGAAGCTTTCTTT
TRBV29-1	many	TRBJ1-1	.	CSVASLRATEAFF	TGCAGCGTTGCCTCTCTGAGGGCGACTGAAGCTTTCTTT
TRBV20-1	many	TRBJ1-2	TRBD1	CSALTGTEYGYTF	TGCAGTGCTCTTACCGGGACAGAATATGGCTACACCTTC
TRBV27	.	TRBJ2-2	TRBD2	CASSLLAENTGELFF	TGTGCCAGCAGTTTACTAGCGGAGAACACCGGGGAGCTGTTTTTT
TRBV27	few	TRBJ1-5	.	CASSLLDGDQPQHF	TGTGCCAGCAGTCTTTTGGACGGTGATCAGCCCCAGCATTTT
TRBV23-1	many	TRBJ2-1	TRBD2	CASRLAGSDNNEQFF	TGCGCCAGCAGACTAGCGGGAAGTGATAACAATGAGCAGTTCTTC
TRBV3-1	many	TRBJ1-5	.	CASSPSRAGRNQPQHF	TGTGCCAGCAGCCCTTCCCGGGCAGGGCGAAATCAGCCCCAGCATTTT
TRBV6-1	.	TRBJ2-1	.	CASLNLFSNEQFF	TGTGCCAGCCTAAACCTGTTCTCAAATGAGCAGTTCTTC
TRBV9	few	TRBJ1-2	TRBD1	CASSLDSTGAHYYGYTF	TGTGCCAGCAGCTTAGACTCGACAGGGGCCCACTACTATGGCTACACCTTC
TRBV20-1	.	TRBJ2-3	.	CSELARPTDTQYF	TGCAGTGAGCTAGCTAGACCCACAGATACGCAGTATTTT
TRBV9	.	TRBJ2-5	.	CASSVDRGSHQETQYF	TGTGCCAGCAGCGTAGATAGGGGGAGCCACCAAGAGACCCAGTACTTC
TRBV11-1	few	TRBJ2-7	TRBD1	CASSGRTGFWEQYF	TGTGCCAGCAGCGGACGGACAGGGTTTTGGGAGCAGTACTTC
TRBV4-3	.	TRBJ2-1	TRBD2	CASGREVSYNEQFF	TGCGCCAGCGGGCGGGAGGTCTCCTACAATGAGCAGTTCTTC
TRBV12-3/TRBV12-4	many	TRBJ2-3	.	CASRRTITTDTQYF	TGTGCCAGCAGGCGGACCATCACTACAGATACGCAGTATTTT
TRBV29-1	.	TRBJ2-7	.	CSVGGALGSEQYF	TGCAGCGTTGGTGGGGCCTTAGGGAGCGAGCAGTACTTC
TRBV6-2/TRBV6-3	.	TRBJ1-1	.	CASSYTPGRMNTEAFF	TGTGCCAGCAGTTACACACCGGGCAGGATGAACACTGAAGCTTTCTTT
TRBV6-2/TRBV6-3	many	TRBJ2-1	.	CASRDMSSYNEQFF	TGTGCCAGCCGTGACATGAGCTCCTACAATGAGCAGTTCTTC
TRBV10-3	few	TRBJ1-1	.	CAISESGPRLSEAFF	TGTGCCATCAGTGAGTCCGGGCCCCGGCTTTCTGAAGCTTTCTTT
TRBV29-1	.	TRBJ1-2	.	CSVAGVGYGYTF	TGCAGCGTTGCAGGGGTCGGCTATGGCTACACCTTC
TRBV7-2	.	TRBJ2-7	TRBD1	CASSNPGTGAYEQYF	TGTGCCAGCAGCAACCCCGGGACAGGAGCCTACGAGCAGTACTTC
TRBV10-3	many	TRBJ2-5	.	CAISEQAETQYF	TGTGCCATCAGTGAGCAAGCCGAGACCCAGTACTTC
TRBV29-1	.	TRBJ2-7	.	CSARGGDSYEQYF	TGCAGCGCCCGAGGGGGAGACAGCTACGAGCAGTACTTC
TRBV28	many	TRBJ1-1	.	CASSFQRLGTEAFF	TGTGCCAGCAGTTTTCAAAGGCTCGGGACTGAAGCTTTCTTT
TRBV25-1	.	TRBJ2-5	.	CASSEIDRETQYF	TGTGCCAGCAGTGAGATAGATCGGGAGACCCAGTACTTC
TRBV2	.	TRBJ1-3	TRBD1	CASSEAPGQGGGNTIYF	TGTGCCAGCAGTGAAGCCCCCGGACAGGGGGGAGGAAACACCATATATTTT
TRBV2	few	TRBJ2-2	.	CASSVEGRSTGELFF	TGTGCCAGCAGTGTTGAAGGGAGATCTACCGGGGAGCTGTTTTTT
TRBV20-1	.	TRBJ2-4	.	CSASRSTGNYFEYF	TGCAGTGCTTCCCGGTCGACGGGGAATTACTTCGAGTACTTC
TRBV7-8	few	TRBJ2-5	.	CASSPDSETQYF	TGTGCCAGCAGCCCGGACAGCGAGACCCAGTACTTC
TRBV20-1	many	TRBJ2-7	.	CSAATRDEQYF	TGCAGTGCCGCGACCCGAGACGAGCAGTACTTC
TRBV5-1	many	TRBJ2-1	TRBD2	CASSPQPGLAGRRSYNEQFF	TGCGCCAGCAGCCCCCAACCGGGACTAGCGGGCCGGAGGTCCTACAATGAGCAGTTCTTC